The 11 T cell receptor beta chains given below trace back to one sample, sequenced in a study of cytomegalovirus exposure and HLA in healthy donors. This PCR relied on a set of 60 Vbeta primers and 13 Jbeta primers. Data came from immunoSEQ multiplex PCR; TCRdb stores just in-frame clones and leaves some out. In the table there are about 140,000 clones, 76% of which are singletons. The sequencing sample was made of PBMCs. The receptors come from a man aged 35 to 55 in good health and CMV-seronegative.

The J gene is TRBJ1-2, the V gene TRBV4-2; TRBD1 agrees at 11 bases. V lost 4 bases to trimming and J lost 5 bases; unmatched junction nucleotides: 6. In germline, CDR1 is LGHNA, CDR2 YNFKEQ. This CDR3 has 15 amino acids. CDR3 in amino acids: CASSPSGQGAYGYTF. The CDR3 region has the DNA TGTGCCAGCAGCCCGTCAGGACAGGGGGCTTATGGCTACACCTTC.

The chain uses TRBV11-1 and TRBJ2-3, with a weak D call TRBD1 (5 bases). From germline, CDR1 is SGHAT and CDR2 FQDESV (reference sequence). This CDR3 is built from 12 residues. V was trimmed by 5 bases and J by 6 bases, leaving 9 bases between them. This CDR3 is CASSLRADTQYF. The CDR3 nucleotides read TGTGCCAGCAGCCTCAGGGCGGATACGCAGTATTTT.

V and J are TRBV28 and TRBJ2-3; D may be TRBD1 (6 bases). The germline V gene encodes CDR1 MDHEN and CDR2 SYDVKM. Trimming cost V 5 bases and J 5 bases, with 11 bases left between them. CDR3 size: 13 residues. CDR3 sequence: CASSPRGLDTQYF. The CDR3 DNA reads as TGTGCCAGCAGTCCCAGGGGCTTAGATACGCAGTATTTT.

The chain joins TRBV27 to TRBJ2-1; 10 nucleotides line up with TRBD2. The J segment lost 2 bases and the V segment lost 3 bases, leaving 4 bases of the junction unmatched. This CDR3 is built from 16 residues. The germline gives CDR1 MNHEY, CDR2 SMNVEV (reference sequence). The CDR3 DNA sequence: TGTGCCAGCAGTTTTTGGACTAGCGGAACCTACAATGAGCAGTTCTTC. Protein: CASSFWTSGTYNEQFF.

This chain uses TRBV4-3 with TRBJ1-2, with 7 bases lining up with TRBD1. The CDR3 contains 15 residues. Trimming at V came to 2 bases and at J to 4 bases, leaving 7 bases not matched to a gene. Germline CDR1 is LGHNA and CDR2 is YSLEER. CDR3 protein: CASSQTTGFSYGYTF. As DNA, the CDR3 is TGCGCCAGCAGCCAAACGACAGGGTTTAGCTATGGCTACACCTTC.

The rearrangement joins TRBV6-5 to TRBJ1-2; D remains ambiguous. This CDR3 is built from 13 residues. The germline V and J ends were trimmed by 0 bases and 7 bases, with 9 bases remaining between them. CDR1 is MNHEY and CDR2 is SVGAGI in the germline V gene. The CDR3 DNA is TGTGCCAGCAGTTACTCGTGGTCGGGTGGCTACACCTTC. Translating it yields CASSYSWSGGYTF.

The V and J genes are TRBV25-1 and TRBJ2-3; the D gene is possibly TRBD2 (5 bases). From germline, CDR1 is MGHDK and CDR2 SYGVNS. CDR3 length: 12 amino acids. V lost 5 bases to trimming and J lost 6 bases, with 9 bases between them. CDR3 sequence (DNA): TGTGCCAGCAGTCCTGGCGGGGATACGCAGTATTTT. It is translated as CASSPGGDTQYF. Based on the CDR3 plus reference TRBV25-1 and TRBJ2-3, the full variable domain is EADIYQTPRYLVIGTGKKITLECSQTMGHDKMYWYQQDPGMELHLIHYSYGVNSTEKGDLSSESTVSRIRTEHFPLTLESARPSHTSQYLCASSPGGDTQYFGPGTRLTVL.

The genes are TRBV11-3 and TRBJ2-1, with TRBD1 matching over 11 bases. There are 16 residues in the CDR3. The V and J ends lost 3 bases and 8 bases, in that order; junction bases with no gene match: 9. Germline V gene lookup returns CDR1 SGHNT and CDR2 YENEEA. Here the CDR3 reads CASSFPRDRGGYEQFF. CDR3 nucleotides: TGTGCCAGCAGCTTCCCCCGGGACAGGGGGGGCTATGAGCAGTTCTTC.

CDR3 loop: CTSSQECTSKADEQFF. CDR3 nucleotide sequence: TGCACCAGCAGCCAAGAGTGTACTAGTAAGGCCGATGAGCAGTTCTTC. The chain carries TRBV1 and TRBJ2-1; TRBD2, the table's D call, lacks a check against the DNA. TRBV1 is deemed a pseudogene. This CDR3 contains 16 residues.

This clone was found once. The chain is built from TRBV2 and TRBJ1-1; 10 positions match TRBD1. The J segment lost 6 bases and the V segment lost 10 bases, leaving 8 bases of the junction unmatched. The germline V gene has CDR1 SNHLY and CDR2 FYNNEI. The CDR3 totals 13 residues. This CDR3 reads CATTGTGAAEAFF. CDR3 bases: TGTGCCACAACCGGGACAGGGGCGGCTGAAGCTTTCTTT. The full variable domain, rest sourced from reference TRBV2 and TRBJ1-1, is EPEVTQTPSHQVTQMGQEVILRCVPISNHLYFYWYRQILGQKVEFLVSFYNNEISEKSEIFDDQFSVERPDGSNFTLKIRSTKLEDSAMYFCATTGTGAAEAFFGQGTRLTVV.

The chain couples TRBV7-9 to TRBJ1-6, with 7 positions matching TRBD1. This CDR3 contains 15 residues. CDR1 is SEHNR, CDR2 FQNEAQ, per germline (reference sequence). V was pared by 3 bases and J by 5 bases, with 4 bases of the junction left unmatched. The CDR3 nucleotides read TGTGCCAGCAGCTTGCAGGGGGACCATAATTCACCCCTCCACTTT. The encoded protein is CASSLQGDHNSPLHF.